This entry describes one T cell receptor beta chain. This entry belongs to a study of blood T cell repertoires in COVID-19. The overall study: From the United States, Italy and Spain came samples of acute and convalescent COVID-19. PBMCs, B-cell-depleted T cells, or T cells were the source of the cDNA or gDNA that made up the material.

Original data processing: Reference gene primer amplification yielded estimated nucleated cell counts. This table comes from immunoSEQ multiplex PCR, and its TCRdb copy is limited to in-frame clones, with some not included. Clone size and V and J calls were adopted from that table, with D and trimming inferred from the DNA. The table includes some 220,000 clones, 80% to 90% detected once. CDR1 LNHDA and CDR2 SQIVND come from the germline V gene (reference sequence). CDR3 length equals 14 residues. The ends were cut back, 5 bases at V and 3 bases at J, with 11 bases in the middle. The chain joins TRBV19 to TRBJ1-5; maybe TRBD1 (6 bases). The receptor was derived from a woman under 30 in a cohort exposed to, infected with or recovered from COVID-19 (not recorded which). The sequenced sample was PBMCs or T cells enriched from blood (not recorded which). CDR3 amino acids: CASSPGHFNQPQHF. DNA for the CDR3: TGTGCCAGTAGTCCGGGACACTTCAATCAGCCCCAGCATTTT.